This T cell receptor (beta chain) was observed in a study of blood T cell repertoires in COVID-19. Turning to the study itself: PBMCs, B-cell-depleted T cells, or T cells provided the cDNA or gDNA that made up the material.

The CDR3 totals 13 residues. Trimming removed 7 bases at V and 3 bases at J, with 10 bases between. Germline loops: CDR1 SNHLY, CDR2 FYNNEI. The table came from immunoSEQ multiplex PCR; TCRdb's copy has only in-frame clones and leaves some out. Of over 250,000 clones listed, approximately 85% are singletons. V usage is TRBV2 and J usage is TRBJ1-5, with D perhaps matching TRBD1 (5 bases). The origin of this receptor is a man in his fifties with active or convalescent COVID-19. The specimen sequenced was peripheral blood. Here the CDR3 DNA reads TGTGCCAGCAAAGACAGCCCCAATCAGCCCCAGCATTTT. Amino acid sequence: CASKDSPNQPQHF.